The clone carrying this T cell receptor (beta chain) was detected ten times or more. The data derive from a study of T cells in Graves' hyperthyroidism and ophthalmopathy. Study details: Pretreatment peripheral blood was obtained at initial diagnosis.

The investigators amplified TCR beta CDR3 regions from RNA transcripts. A set of HTBI primers served as the primers for a first-round RT-PCR of the TCR CDR3. MiXCR, applied by TCRdb to the multiplex PCR reads, yields one record per CDR3 protein. The data contain about 760,000 distinct CDR3 sequences, 35% of them singletons. Uncontrolled infections, other autoimmune diseases, pregnancy or lactation led to exclusion of patients. V lost 0 bases, J lost 4 bases, and 4 bases lay in between. The CDR3 sequence is 12 residues long. Germline CDR1 SGDLS, CDR2 YYNGEE. The chain couples TRBV9 to TRBJ1-2; D not certain. The clonotype comes from a woman between 35 and 50 years old with Graves' hyperthyroidism. Sequencing was done on a sample of blood. CDR3 sequence reads: CASSVDGYGYTF. The CDR3 DNA reads as TGTGCCAGCAGCGTAGACGGCTATGGCTACACCTTC.